This entry lists 13 T cell receptor beta chains sequenced from one sample in a study of blood T cell repertoires in COVID-19. The method was immunoSEQ multiplex PCR; TCRdb's version includes in-frame clones alone and lacks a portion of them. Among fewer than 200,000 clones listed, roughly 85% were seen once. The sample consisted of peripheral blood. The receptors were gathered from a man aged 50 to 60 with active or convalescent COVID-19.

This clone was picked up one time. The chain recombines TRBV9 with TRBJ1-3; D not resolved. CDR1 and CDR2 from the germline V gene are SGDLS and YYNGEE. The CDR3 has 13 amino acids. The V end lost 0 bases, the J end lost 8 bases, and 9 bases lay between the germline ends. The CDR3 nucleotides are TGTGCCAGCAGCGTAGAAGCTCGGGACACCATATATTTT. Amino acids: CASSVEARDTIYF.

This chain uses TRBV7-2 with TRBJ2-3; 15 bases are a match to TRBD2. The CDR3 runs 19 residues. With V trimmed by 0 bases and J by 6 bases, 10 bases remained unmatched. Germline V gives CDR1 SGHTA, CDR2 FQGNSA. The CDR3 loop is CASSLAGTSGGMMWDTQYF. The DNA for the CDR3 is TGTGCCAGCAGCTTAGCTGGGACTAGCGGGGGGATGATGTGGGATACGCAGTATTTT.

This sequence joins TRBV5-1 and TRBJ2-5, with D perhaps matching TRBD2 (6 bases). CDR1 and CDR2 (germline): SGHRS, YFSETQ. This CDR3 comprises 14 residues. Trimming shortened V by 1 base and J by 4 bases, and 11 bases separated the two germline ends. The CDR3: CASSLREWVETQYF. The CDR3 nucleotides read TGCGCCAGCAGCTTGCGGGAGTGGGTAGAGACCCAGTACTTC.

This rearrangement joins TRBV7-9 to TRBJ2-7; D uncertain. Trimming stripped 1 base from V and 0 bases from J, with 4 bases between. This CDR3 is 13 amino acids long. Germline assignment: CDR1 SEHNR and CDR2 FQNEAQ (reference sequence). Here the CDR3 DNA reads TGTGCCAGCAGCTTAGAACTCTCCTACGAGCAGTACTTC. This codes for CASSLELSYEQYF.

This clone has more than one count but fewer than ten. This chain joins TRBV9 and TRBJ2-7; D unclear. The CDR3 runs 14 residues. Per the germline V gene, CDR1 is SGDLS and CDR2 is YYNGEE. With 0 bases removed from V and 2 bases from J, the gap between germline ends came to 9 bases. The chain's CDR3 is CASSVGQAPYEQYF. DNA of the CDR3: TGTGCCAGCAGCGTAGGCCAAGCCCCCTACGAGCAGTACTTC. Together with reference TRBV9 and TRBJ2-7, the CDR3 gives the full variable domain: DSGVTQTPKHLITATGQRVTLRCSPRSGDLSVYWYQQSLDQGLQFLIQYYNGEERAKGNILERFSAQQFPDLHSELNLSSLELGDSALYFCASSVGQAPYEQYFGPGTRLTVT.

This chain joins TRBV6-6 and TRBJ1-5; D gene uncertain. Germline values: CDR1 MNHNY, CDR2 SVGAGI (reference sequence). Trimming pared 2 bases from V and 3 bases from J, leaving 8 bases between. The CDR3 runs 14 residues. CDR3 DNA sequence: TGTGCCAGCAGTTACCCGGAGGACAATCAGCCCCAGCATTTT. Amino acid sequence: CASSYPEDNQPQHF.

The chain combines TRBV5-6 with TRBJ2-6; TRBD2 might be the D (5 bases). Germline V gene lookup returns CDR1 SGHDT and CDR2 YYEEEE. V dropped 1 base and J dropped 0 bases, with 8 bases sitting between them. This CDR3 comprises 16 residues. CDR3 sequence (DNA): TGTGCCAGCAGCTTGTTGGGGAGCTCTGGGGCCAACGTCCTGACTTTC. Amino acids: CASSLLGSSGANVLTF.

V usage is TRBV6-6 and J usage is TRBJ2-3, with 8 bases lining up with TRBD2. Germline lookup yields CDR1 MNHNY and CDR2 SVGAGI (reference sequence). This CDR3 contains 15 residues. Trimming took 6 bases from V and 0 from J; bases not matched to a gene: 5. The CDR3, as DNA: TGTGCCAGCAGGCGGGAGGACCCCAGCACAGATACGCAGTATTTT. Amino acid sequence: CASRREDPSTDTQYF.

V gene TRBV18 combines with J gene TRBJ1-5; weak D call: TRBD1 (5 bases). The V end was cut by 3 bases, the J end by 6 bases, with 21 bases between. CDR3 size: 17 residues. Germline CDR1 is KGHSH and CDR2 is LQKENI. CDR3 residues: CASSPGKGPRQRQPQHF. CDR3 coding DNA: TGTGCCAGCTCACCGGGAAAGGGGCCCCGCCAACGTCAGCCCCAGCATTTT.

The V gene is TRBV30, the J gene TRBJ1-2; 9 nucleotides match TRBD1. The CDR3 has 20 amino acids. V lost 0 bases to trimming and J lost 5 bases; unmatched junction nucleotides: 22. CDR1 GTSNPN and CDR2 SVGIG come from the germline V gene (reference sequence). CDR3 DNA: TGTGCCTGGAGTGTCGGGGGTCAATTTGGGGACAGGGCAACCCTTTATGGCTACACCTTC. Its translation: CAWSVGGQFGDRATLYGYTF.

The chain couples TRBV7-9 to TRBJ2-3, with 12 bases identical to TRBD1. J was trimmed by 3 bases and V by 3 bases; bases with no gene match: 10. The CDR3 contains 18 residues. CDR1 is SEHNR, CDR2 FQNEAQ, per germline (reference sequence). CDR3: CASSLGGTGGLPTDTQYF. CDR3 DNA: TGTGCCAGCAGCTTGGGCGGGACAGGGGGCCTCCCAACAGATACGCAGTATTTT.

Only one count was recorded for this clone. The chain is built from TRBV12-5 and TRBJ2-1; 8 bases align to TRBD2. Germline CDR1 reads LGHNT; CDR2 reads FRNRAP. The junction had 4 bases not matched to a gene; V was cut back by 0 bases and J by 12 bases. The CDR3 has 13 residues. The DNA for the CDR3 is TGTGCTAGTGGTTTGGTAACTGGGACTAGGCAGTTCTTC. Translated: CASGLVTGTRQFF.

The chain employs TRBV21-1 and TRBJ2-3; TRBD1, the table's D call, was not compared with the DNA. TRBV21-1 is a listed pseudogene. The CDR3 loop spans 17 amino acids. CDR3 DNA sequence: TGTGCCAGCAGCAAAGTCCCAGGGGGCGCGAGCACAGATACGCAGTATTTT. Its protein product is CASSKVPGGASTDTQYF.